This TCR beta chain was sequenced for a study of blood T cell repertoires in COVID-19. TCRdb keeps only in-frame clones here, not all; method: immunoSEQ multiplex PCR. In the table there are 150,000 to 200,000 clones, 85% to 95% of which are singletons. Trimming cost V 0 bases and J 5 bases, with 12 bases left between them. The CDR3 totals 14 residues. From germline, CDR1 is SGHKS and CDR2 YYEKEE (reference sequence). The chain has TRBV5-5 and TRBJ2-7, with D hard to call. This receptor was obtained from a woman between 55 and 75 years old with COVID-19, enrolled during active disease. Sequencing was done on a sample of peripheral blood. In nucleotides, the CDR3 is TGTGCCAGCAGCTTGGGTGTATCAGTGAACGAGCAGTACTTC. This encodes CASSLGVSVNEQYF.